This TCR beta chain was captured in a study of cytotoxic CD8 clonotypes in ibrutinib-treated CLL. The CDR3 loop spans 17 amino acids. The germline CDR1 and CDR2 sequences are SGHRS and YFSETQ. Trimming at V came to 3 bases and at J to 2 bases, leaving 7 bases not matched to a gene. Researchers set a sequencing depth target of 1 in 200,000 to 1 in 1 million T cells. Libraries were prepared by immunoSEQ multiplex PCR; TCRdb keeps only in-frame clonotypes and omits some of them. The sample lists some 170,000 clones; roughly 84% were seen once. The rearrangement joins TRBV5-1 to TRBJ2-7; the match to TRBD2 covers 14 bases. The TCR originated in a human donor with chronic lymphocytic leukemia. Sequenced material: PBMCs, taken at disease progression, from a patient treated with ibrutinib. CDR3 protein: CASSSYSTSGRAYEQYF. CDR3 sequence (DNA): TGCGCCAGCAGCTCCTACTCGACTAGCGGGAGGGCCTACGAGCAGTACTTC.